These 5 T cell receptor beta chains share one sample of origin, sequenced in a study of blood T cell repertoires in COVID-19. TCRdb's copy holds only in-frame clones and misses some; the assay was immunoSEQ multiplex PCR. This sample has 130,000 to 150,000 clones; 81% occur once, and the top ten carry 7.5% to 9%. The sequenced sample was peripheral blood. The origin of the receptors is a human donor in a cohort sampled during active COVID-19.

This sequence joins TRBV6-5 and TRBJ2-2; tentative D call: TRBD2 (6 bases). Trimming took 6 bases from V and 2 from J, leaving 13 bases between them. Germline-derived CDR1 and CDR2 are MNHEY and SVGAGI. CDR3 size: 15 residues. The CDR3 coding sequence is TGTGCCAGCAGCTCCGGGACTCAAAACACCGGGGAGCTGTTTTTT. This gives the protein CASSSGTQNTGELFF.

The chain combines TRBV3-1 (or the pseudogene TRBV3-2) with TRBJ2-7; unclear D gene. V was trimmed by 0 bases and J by 6 bases, leaving 12 bases between them. There are 14 residues in the CDR3. The germline gives CDR1 LGHDT, CDR2 YNNKEL (reference sequence). Here the CDR3 DNA reads TGTGCCAGCAGCCAAGAGGTGGTCAGAGGCGAGCAGTACTTC. It codes for CASSQEVVRGEQYF.

The rearrangement links TRBV4-3 to TRBJ1-6, with TRBD1 matching over 9 bases. The germline CDR1 and CDR2 sequences are LGHNA and YSLEER. The CDR3 is made up of 15 amino acids. J gave up 15 bases and V 4 bases, and 13 bases lay outside the gene matches. CDR3 loop: CASSPSWADRGNLHF. The CDR3 nucleotides read TGCGCCAGCAGCCCCTCCTGGGCGGACAGGGGAAACCTCCACTTT.

This clone was seen a few times. The V call is TRBV7-3, the J call TRBJ1-6; unclear D gene. The germline CDR1 and CDR2 sequences are SGHTA and FQGTGA. V gave up 2 bases and J gave up 7 bases, with 6 bases separating them. The CDR3 is made up of 13 amino acids. The chain's CDR3 is CASSLLQNSPLHF. CDR3 in DNA: TGTGCCAGCAGCTTATTACAGAATTCACCCCTCCACTTT.

This chain connects TRBV28 to TRBJ2-2, with D possibly being TRBD2 (6 bases). The CDR3 extends over 18 amino acids. Trimming took off 6 bases at V and 3 bases at J, with 23 bases between the two ends. Germline loops: CDR1 MDHEN, CDR2 SYDVKM. The DNA of the CDR3 is TGTGCCAGCAGCTCCCAAATCGGGAGCCCCACCTACACCGGGGAGCTGTTTTTT. Translating it yields CASSSQIGSPTYTGELFF.